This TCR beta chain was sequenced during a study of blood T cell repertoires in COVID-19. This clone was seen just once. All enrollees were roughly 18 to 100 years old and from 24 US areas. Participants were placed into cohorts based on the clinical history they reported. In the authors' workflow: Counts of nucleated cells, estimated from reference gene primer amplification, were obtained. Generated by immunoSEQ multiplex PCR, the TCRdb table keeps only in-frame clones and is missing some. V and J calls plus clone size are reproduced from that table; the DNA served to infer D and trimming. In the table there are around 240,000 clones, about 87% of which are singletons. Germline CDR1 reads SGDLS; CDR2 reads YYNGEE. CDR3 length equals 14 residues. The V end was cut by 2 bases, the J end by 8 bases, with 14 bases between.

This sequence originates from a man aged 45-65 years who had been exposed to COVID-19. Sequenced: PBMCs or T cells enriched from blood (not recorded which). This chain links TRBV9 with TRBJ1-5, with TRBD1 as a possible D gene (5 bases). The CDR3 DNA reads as TGTGCCAGCAGCGTCGACGGGGGACGGGAGCCCCAGCATTTT. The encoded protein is CASSVDGGREPQHF.